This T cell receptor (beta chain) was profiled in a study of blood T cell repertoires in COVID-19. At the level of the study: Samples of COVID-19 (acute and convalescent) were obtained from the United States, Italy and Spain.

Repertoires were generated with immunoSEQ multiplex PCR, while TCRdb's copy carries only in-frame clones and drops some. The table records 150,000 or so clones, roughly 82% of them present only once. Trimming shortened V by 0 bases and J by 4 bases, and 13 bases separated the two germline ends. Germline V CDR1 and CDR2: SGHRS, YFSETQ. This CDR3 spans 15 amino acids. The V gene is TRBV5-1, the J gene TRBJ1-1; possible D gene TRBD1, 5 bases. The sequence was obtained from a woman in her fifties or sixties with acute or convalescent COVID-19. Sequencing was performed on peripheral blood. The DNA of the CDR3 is TGCGCCAGCAGCTTGGTACGGGGGGGTGGCACTGAAGCTTTCTTT. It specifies CASSLVRGGGTEAFF. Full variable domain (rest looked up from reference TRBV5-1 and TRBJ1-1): KAGVTQTPRYLIKTRGQQVTLSCSPISGHRSVSWYQQTPGQGLQFLFEYFSETQRNKGNFPGRFSGRQFSNSRSEMNVSTLELGDSALYLCASSLVRGGGTEAFFGQGTRLTVV.